This TCR beta chain was profiled in a study of T cell responses to AZD1222 COVID-19 vaccine. Trimming removed 5 bases from V and 3 bases from J; junction bases left unmatched: 10. Germline V gives CDR1 SGHRS, CDR2 YFSETQ. CDR3 length: 16 residues. Data came from immunoSEQ multiplex PCR; TCRdb stores just in-frame clones and leaves some out. The sample has over 100,000 clones, about four fifths seen once. This clone was recorded once. Its antigen is as yet unknown. Overall study findings and caveats: Among those given AZD1222, only 6 or 7 were seropositive at baseline. In a largely white British group with more females than males, clonal diversity was possibly underestimated. Researchers took repertoire samples only after the peak T cell response had come.

The sample in question was peripheral blood, obtained on day 0 of AZD1222 vaccination. This rearrangement joins TRBV5-1 to TRBJ2-5; TRBD1 aligns across 10 bases. This clonotype was obtained from an adult in good health. The CDR3 sequence is CASRSGGTGEEETQYF. CDR3 nucleotides: TGCGCCAGCAGATCGGGAGGGACAGGGGAAGAAGAGACCCAGTACTTC.